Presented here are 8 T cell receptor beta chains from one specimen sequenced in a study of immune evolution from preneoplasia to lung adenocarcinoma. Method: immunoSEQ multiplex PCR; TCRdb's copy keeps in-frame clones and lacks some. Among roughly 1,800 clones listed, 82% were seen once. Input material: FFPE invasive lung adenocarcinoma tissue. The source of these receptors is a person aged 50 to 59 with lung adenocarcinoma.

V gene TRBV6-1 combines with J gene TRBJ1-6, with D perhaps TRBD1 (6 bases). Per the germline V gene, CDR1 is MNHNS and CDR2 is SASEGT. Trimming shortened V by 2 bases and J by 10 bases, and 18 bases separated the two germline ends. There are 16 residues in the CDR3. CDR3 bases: TGTGCCAGCAGTGAACTACAGGGTACTTTTGGGTCACCCCTCCACTTT. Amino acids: CASSELQGTFGSPLHF.

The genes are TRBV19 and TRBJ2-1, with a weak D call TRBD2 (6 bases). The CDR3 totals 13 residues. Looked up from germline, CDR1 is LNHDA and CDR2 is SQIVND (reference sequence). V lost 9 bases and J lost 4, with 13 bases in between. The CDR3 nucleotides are TGTGCCAGCAGCCTAGCGCGTTACAATGAGCAGTTCTTC. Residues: CASSLARYNEQFF.

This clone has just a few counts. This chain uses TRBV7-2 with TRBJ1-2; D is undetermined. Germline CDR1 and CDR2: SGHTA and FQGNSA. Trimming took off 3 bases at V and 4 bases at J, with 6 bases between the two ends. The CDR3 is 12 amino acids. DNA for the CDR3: TGTGCCAGCAGCTTGGTCTCCTATGGCTACACCTTC. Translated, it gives CASSLVSYGYTF.

CDR3 nucleotides: TGTGCCAGCAGCACATACAGGGGGCTGCCCTACGAGCAGTACTTC. The encoded protein is CASSTYRGLPYEQYF. The chain couples TRBV7-8 to TRBJ2-7, with 9 positions matching TRBD1. The V segment lost 5 bases and the J segment 2 bases; nucleotides outside the gene matches: 7. CDR3 length equals 15 residues. Germline V gene lookup returns CDR1 SGHVS and CDR2 FQNEAQ.

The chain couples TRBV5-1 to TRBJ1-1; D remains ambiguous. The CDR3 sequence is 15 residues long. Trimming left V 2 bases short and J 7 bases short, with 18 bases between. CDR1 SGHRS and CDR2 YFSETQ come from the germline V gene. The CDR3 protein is CASSLVGQLGVEAFF. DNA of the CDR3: TGCGCCAGCAGCTTAGTAGGCCAGTTGGGAGTTGAAGCTTTCTTT. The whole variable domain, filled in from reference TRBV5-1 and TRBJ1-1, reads KAGVTQTPRYLIKTRGQQVTLSCSPISGHRSVSWYQQTPGQGLQFLFEYFSETQRNKGNFPGRFSGRQFSNSRSEMNVSTLELGDSALYLCASSLVGQLGVEAFFGQGTRLTVV.

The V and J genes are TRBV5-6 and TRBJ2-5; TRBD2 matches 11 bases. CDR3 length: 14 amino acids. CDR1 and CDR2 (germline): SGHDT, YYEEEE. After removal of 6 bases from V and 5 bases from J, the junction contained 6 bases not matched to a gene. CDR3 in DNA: TGTGCCAGCACCATAGGACTAGCGGGTGAGACCCAGTACTTC. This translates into CASTIGLAGETQYF.

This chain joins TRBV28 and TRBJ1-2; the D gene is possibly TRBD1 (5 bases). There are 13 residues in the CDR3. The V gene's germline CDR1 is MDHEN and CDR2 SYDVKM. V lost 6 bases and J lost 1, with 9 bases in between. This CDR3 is CASRSQGNYGYTF. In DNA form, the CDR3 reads TGTGCCAGCAGAAGCCAGGGTAACTATGGCTACACCTTC.

CDR3 protein: CAISESRTEETQYF. In DNA form, the CDR3 reads TGTGCCATCAGTGAGTCTCGGACGGAAGAGACCCAGTACTTC. The chain joins TRBV10-3 to TRBJ2-5; D call uncertain. CDR1 ENHRY and CDR2 SYGVKD come from the germline V gene. The V end lost 0 bases, the J end lost 3 bases, and 8 bases lay between the germline ends. This CDR3 has 14 residues.